These T cell receptor beta chains were read from a single sample in a study of PD-L1 blockade in urothelial cancer. The protocol was immunoSEQ multiplex PCR, while the TCRdb copy is restricted to in-frame clones and leaves out a portion. Of under 95,000 clones listed, around 85% were seen once; the top ten hold approximately 15%. Specimen: PBMCs, collected around atezolizumab (anti-PD-L1) treatment. All receptors come from a man in his 60s with urothelial cancer. Both conserved end residues are part of each CDR3. The D gene is left open where the match is weak. A row's size may be missing; if present it is once, few, many or a size class.

j_call,v_call,d_call,clone_size,cdr3_nt,cdr3_aa
TRBJ2-1,TRBV6-5,.,few,TGTGCCATCTCCCGTGGGTGGAGCTCCTACAATGAGCAGTTCTTC,CAISRGWSSYNEQFF
TRBJ1-4,TRBV30,.,.,TGTGCCTGGAACACAGGAGTGTTGGATGAAAAACTGTTTTTT,CAWNTGVLDEKLFF
TRBJ2-3,TRBV7-8,TRBD1,.,TGTGCCAGCAGCTTAGGAGTAGGGACAGGTCAAGATACGCAGTATTTT,CASSLGVGTGQDTQYF
TRBJ2-1,TRBV29-1,TRBD1,.,TGCAGCGTTAGACTCAGGGGGAGCTCCTACAATGAGCAGTTCTTC,CSVRLRGSSYNEQFF
TRBJ2-2,TRBV7-2,TRBD1,.,TGTGCCAGCAGCTTAAGGACAGGGCCGAACACCGGGGAGCTGTTTTTT,CASSLRTGPNTGELFF
TRBJ2-7,TRBV4-1,TRBD1,.,TGCGCCAGCACCGAGACCCGGGACAGTTCCTACGAGCAGTACTTC,CASTETRDSSYEQYF
TRBJ2-1,TRBV28,TRBD1,.,TGTGCCAGCAGTTCCGGGGACAGGTTTCCCTACAATGAGCAGTTCTTC,CASSSGDRFPYNEQFF
TRBJ2-1,TRBV9,TRBD2,few,TGTGCCAGCAGCCTAGGACTAGCGGCTTACAATGAGCAGTTCTTC,CASSLGLAAYNEQFF
TRBJ2-7,TRBV7-3,TRBD2,.,TGTGCCAGCAGCTTAAGGTTAGCGGGGGAAGACGAGCAGTACTTC,CASSLRLAGEDEQYF
TRBJ1-5,TRBV12-5,.,once,TGTGCTAGTGGTTTGGGGGGGGTCGACAATCAGCCCCAGCATTTT,CASGLGGVDNQPQHF
TRBJ1-5,TRBV5-1,.,once,TGCGCCAGCAGCTTGGACTCAGGGGCTAATCAGCCCCAGCATTTT,CASSLDSGANQPQHF
TRBJ1-2,TRBV11-2,TRBD1,.,TGTGCCAGCAGCGTGGACAGGGCATATGGCTACACCTTC,CASSVDRAYGYTF
TRBJ1-2,TRBV2,.,.,TGTGCCAGCAGTGAAGAGGGGACTTACTATGGCTACACCTTC,CASSEEGTYYGYTF
TRBJ1-4,TRBV2,.,.,TGTGCCAGCAGTAAGCTGGGGAGGGGGTCTAATGAAAAACTGTTTTTT,CASSKLGRGSNEKLFF
TRBJ1-1,TRBV11-3,.,.,TGTGCCAGCAGTGAGCAGGGGACGGACACTGAAGCTTTCTTT,CASSEQGTDTEAFF
TRBJ2-7,TRBV5-1,.,.,TGCGCCAGCAGCTTGACAGATTACGAGCAGTACTTC,CASSLTDYEQYF
TRBJ2-2,TRBV6-1,.,few,TGTGCCAGCAGTGAAACCAAGGGGACGAACACCGGGGAGCTGTTTTTT,CASSETKGTNTGELFF
TRBJ2-3,TRBV7-9,.,.,TGTGCCAGCAGCTTAGATCCCCGGGCAGATACGCAGTATTTT,CASSLDPRADTQYF
TRBJ2-2,TRBV6-5,TRBD1,.,TGTGCCAGCAGAGTAGACAGGGACACCGGGGAGCTGTTTTTT,CASRVDRDTGELFF
TRBJ2-1,TRBV10-1,TRBD2,.,TGCGCCAGCAGCCTGACTAGCGGGAGGAGTAATGAGCAGTTCTTC,CASSLTSGRSNEQFF
TRBJ1-2,TRBV5-1,.,.,TGCGCCAGCAGCATACAGGGCCGGGGTAACTATGGCTACACCTTC,CASSIQGRGNYGYTF
TRBJ1-1,TRBV5-4,.,.,TGTGCCAGCAGCCGGCCCGGGTACACTGAAGCTTTCTTT,CASSRPGYTEAFF
TRBJ2-6,TRBV19,TRBD1,.,TGTGCCAGTAGTATAGTTGGCAGGGGGTGGGCCTCTGGGGCCAACGTCCTGACTTTC,CASSIVGRGWASGANVLTF
TRBJ2-3,TRBV5-6,TRBD1,.,TGTGCCAGCAGCTTTTCGGGACAGGGAGCGCAGTATTTT,CASSFSGQGAQYF
TRBJ2-1,TRBV5-6,.,.,TGTGCCAGCAGCTTGTACAGGGAACGTGAGCAGTTCTTC,CASSLYREREQFF
TRBJ1-2,TRBV6-1,.,.,TGTGCCAGCAGTGGGGGCCTTAACTATGGCTACACCTTC,CASSGGLNYGYTF
TRBJ1-6,TRBV5-1,TRBD1,.,TGCGCCAGCAGCTTGGGTAACAGGGGTAATTCACCCCTCCACTTT,CASSLGNRGNSPLHF
TRBJ2-1,TRBV5-3,TRBD2,few,TGTGCCAGAAGCTTGGGACTAGCGGGAGACAATGAGCAGTTCTTC,CARSLGLAGDNEQFF
TRBJ2-7,TRBV5-1,TRBD2,.,TGCGCCAGCAGCTTGGCGACTAGCGGGGGGCAATACGAGCAGTACTTC,CASSLATSGGQYEQYF
TRBJ1-1,TRBV6-5,.,.,TGTGCCAGCAAGGTGGGTGGGCAGGCGGGCACTGAAGCTTTCTTT,CASKVGGQAGTEAFF
TRBJ2-1,TRBV4-2,.,once,TGTGCCAGCAAGGACCCTGGGGCGAAGGAGCAGTTCTTC,CASKDPGAKEQFF
TRBJ2-3,TRBV19,.,.,TGTGCCAGTAGTATCCAGGAAGATACGCAGTATTTT,CASSIQEDTQYF
TRBJ2-7,TRBV7-9,.,few,TGTGCCAGCAGCTCTATCACCTACGAGCAGTACTTC,CASSSITYEQYF
TRBJ1-2,TRBV28,.,.,TGTGCCAGCAGTTTAGGAGGGCAACGTAACTATGGCTACACCTTC,CASSLGGQRNYGYTF
TRBJ2-7,TRBV30,TRBD1,.,TGTGCCTGGAGTCGACAGGGGACCAGTGCCTACGAGCAGTACTTC,CAWSRQGTSAYEQYF
TRBJ1-3,TRBV2,TRBD1,.,TGTGCCAGCATGAGGACAGGGGGGCAAGGAAACACCATATATTTT,CASMRTGGQGNTIYF